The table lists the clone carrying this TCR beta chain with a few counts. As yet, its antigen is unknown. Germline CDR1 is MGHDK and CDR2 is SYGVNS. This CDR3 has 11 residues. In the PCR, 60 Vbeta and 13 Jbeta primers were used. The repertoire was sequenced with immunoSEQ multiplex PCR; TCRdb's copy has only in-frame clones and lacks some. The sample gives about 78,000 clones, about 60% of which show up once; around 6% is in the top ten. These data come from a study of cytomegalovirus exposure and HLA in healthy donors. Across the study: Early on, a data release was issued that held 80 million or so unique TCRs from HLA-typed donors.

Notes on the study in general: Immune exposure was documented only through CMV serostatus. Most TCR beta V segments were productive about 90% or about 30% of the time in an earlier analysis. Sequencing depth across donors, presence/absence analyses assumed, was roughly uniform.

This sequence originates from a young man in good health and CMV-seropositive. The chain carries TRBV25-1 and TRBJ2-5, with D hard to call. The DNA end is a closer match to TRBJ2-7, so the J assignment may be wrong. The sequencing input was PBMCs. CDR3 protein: CASRSSYEQYF. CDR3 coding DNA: TGTGCCAGCAGAAGCTCCTACGAGCAGTACTTC.